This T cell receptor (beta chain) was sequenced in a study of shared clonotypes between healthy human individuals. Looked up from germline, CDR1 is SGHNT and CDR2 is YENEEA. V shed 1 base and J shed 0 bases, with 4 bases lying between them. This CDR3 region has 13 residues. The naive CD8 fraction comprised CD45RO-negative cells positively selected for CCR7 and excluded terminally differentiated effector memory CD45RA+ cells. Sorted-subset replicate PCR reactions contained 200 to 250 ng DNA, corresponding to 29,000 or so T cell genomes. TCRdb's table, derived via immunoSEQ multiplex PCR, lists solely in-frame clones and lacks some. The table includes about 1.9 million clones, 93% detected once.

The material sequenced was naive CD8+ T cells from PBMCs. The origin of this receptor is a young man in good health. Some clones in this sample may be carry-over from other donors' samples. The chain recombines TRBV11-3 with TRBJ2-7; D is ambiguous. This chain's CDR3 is CASSLGSSYEQYF. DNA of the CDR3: TGTGCCAGCAGCTTAGGAAGCTCCTACGAGCAGTACTTC.